This TCR beta chain emerged from a study of T cells in Graves' hyperthyroidism and ophthalmopathy. Study-level information: Staff took peripheral blood when the initial diagnosis was made, before any treatment began.

Germline CDR1 SGHTA, CDR2 FQGNSA. With 2 bases removed from V and 3 bases from J, the gap between germline ends came to 12 bases. CDR3 length: 15 amino acids. A note on this clonotype: Antigen: not known.

Regarding the study as a whole: Before onset, by a median of around 6.4 months, the model predicted ophthalmopathy.

Hyperthyroidism patients were newly diagnosed, had disease duration under 2 months, and were aged 18 to 65 years. The TCR beta CDR3 regions underwent amplification using RNA transcripts as the source. Initially, a first-round RT-PCR of the TCR CDR3 employed the HTBI primer set. Each CDR3 protein gets one entry after TCRdb re-called the multiplex PCR reads with MiXCR. The table has more than 550,000 distinct CDR3 sequences, roughly 17% seen once. The receptor comes from a man aged 50 or older with Graves' hyperthyroidism. The J gene is TRBJ2-3, the V gene TRBV7-2; no clear D. The sequencing sample was made of blood. CDR3 sequence: CASSLMFLVTDTQYF. The CDR3 DNA follows: TGTGCCAGCAGCTTAATGTTCCTAGTGACAGATACGCAGTATTTT. Filled out from reference TRBV7-2 and TRBJ2-3, the complete variable domain reads GAGVSQSPSNKVTEKGKDVELRCDPISGHTALYWYRQSLGQGLEFLIYFQGNSAPDKSGLPSDRFSAERTGGSVSTLTIQRTQQEDSAVYLCASSLMFLVTDTQYFGPGTRLTVL.